Following are 4 T cell receptor beta chains from one sample sequenced in a study of T-cell reconstitution after alpha-beta-depleted transplantation in children (dated by TCRdb to the mid-2010s). Libraries were built with PCR. Sequenced on an Illumina HiSeq 2500. Molecular barcoding was employed in the preparation of TCR libraries, with unique molecular identifiers being used to normalize TCRbeta repertoire quantification. Using fastp at Q25 and MiXCR, TCRdb reprocessed the public reads and kept productive beta chains. Every CDR3 protein is listed once, alongside the most common genes and DNA of its rows. In all, the sample holds nearly 550,000 distinct CDR3 sequences, and around 19% of those were seen once. Around 3.3% of the sample goes to the ten largest clones. The sequenced sample was PBMCs from the stem cell graft donor, obtained from the stem cell graft. The receptor set was obtained from a human donor who donated a stem cell graft to a child with acute lymphoblastic leukemia.

V is TRBV27 and J is TRBJ2-7; 10 bases are shared with TRBD2. The CDR3 consists of 17 residues. The germline V gene encodes CDR1 MNHEY and CDR2 SMNVEV (reference sequence). With 3 bases clipped from V and 2 bases from J, the junction kept 10 bases outside the gene matches. Here the CDR3 DNA reads TGTGCCAGCAGTTTCACCGCTCTAGCGGGAGAGACCTACGAGCAGTACTTC. Amino acids: CASSFTALAGETYEQYF.

The V and J genes are TRBV10-2 and TRBJ2-1; a possible D gene is TRBD2 (5 bases). The length of the CDR3 is 12 residues. Germline CDR1 reads WSHSY; CDR2 reads SAAADI. V shed 7 bases and J shed 4 bases, with 8 bases lying between them. The CDR3 spells CASTGDYNEQFF. CDR3 coding DNA: TGCGCCAGCACCGGGGATTACAATGAGCAGTTCTTC.

This clonotype came up a few times. V is TRBV5-1 and J is TRBJ2-1, with TRBD2 as a possible D gene (6 bases). The CDR3 contains 17 residues. Trimming left V 1 base short and J 7 bases short, with 21 bases between. Per germline, CDR1 SGHRS and CDR2 YFSETQ. Here the CDR3 reads CASSLIGSGSWRNEQFF. CDR3 DNA sequence: TGCGCCAGCAGCTTGATAGGTAGCGGCTCCTGGAGGAATGAGCAGTTCTTC.

This clonotype was seen only a few times. The rearrangement links TRBV2 to TRBJ1-5; D might be TRBD1 (5 bases). CDR1 and CDR2 (germline): SNHLY, FYNNEI. V gave up 7 bases and J gave up 6 bases, with 10 bases separating them. This CDR3 is built from 12 residues. The CDR3 DNA sequence: TGTGCCAGCAATGTAAGGGGTCAGCCCCAGCATTTT. It translates to CASNVRGQPQHF. Looking up the rest from reference TRBV2 and TRBJ1-5 gives the full variable domain: EPEVTQTPSHQVTQMGQEVILRCVPISNHLYFYWYRQILGQKVEFLVSFYNNEISEKSEIFDDQFSVERPDGSNFTLKIRSTKLEDSAMYFCASNVRGQPQHFGDGTRLSIL.